The 12 T cell receptor beta chains below come from one sample, sequenced in a study of blood T cell repertoires in COVID-19. Produced via immunoSEQ multiplex PCR; TCRdb's table is partial and in-frame only. Found here are approximately 280,000 clones, nearly 90% of them singletons; the top ten hold 1.7%. What was sequenced was PBMCs or T cells enriched from blood (not recorded which). These receptors were collected from a woman aged 18-29 years with acute COVID-19.

The chain carries TRBV7-3 and TRBJ2-5; D is perhaps TRBD1 (6 bases). Trimming took 6 bases from V and 0 from J, leaving 11 bases between them. The CDR3 is 14 amino acids. Germline V CDR1 and CDR2: SGHTA, FQGTGA. CDR3: CASRNRDNQETQYF. DNA of the CDR3: TGTGCCAGCAGGAACCGGGACAACCAAGAGACCCAGTACTTC.

This rearrangement joins TRBV11-3 to TRBJ2-2; D unresolved. The CDR3 is 13 residues long. The germline gives CDR1 SGHNT, CDR2 YENEEA. V was pared by 3 bases and J by 3 bases, with 5 bases between. The CDR3 region is CASSFRDTGELFF. Written as DNA, the CDR3 is TGTGCCAGCAGCTTTCGGGACACCGGGGAGCTGTTTTTT.

The V call is TRBV10-3, the J call TRBJ2-7, with 8 bases identical to TRBD2. This CDR3 is 16 amino acids long. Losses at the gene ends were 8 bases for V and 2 bases for J; bases not matched to a gene: 14. Germline CDR1 reads ENHRY; CDR2 reads SYGVKD. The DNA of the CDR3 is TGTGCCATCTCTAAAGGTAGCGGGAAATCCCCCTACGAGCAGTACTTC. Residues: CAISKGSGKSPYEQYF.

CDR3: CARQKTGGMGNIQYF. In DNA, the CDR3 is TGTGCCAGACAGAAAACAGGGGGCATGGGAAACATTCAGTACTTC. V gene TRBV21-1 combines with J gene TRBJ2-4; TRBD1 is the table's D call and was not checked against the DNA. TRBV21-1 is marked as a pseudogene. The CDR3 runs to 15 residues.

This rearrangement joins TRBV18 to TRBJ1-5, with D possibly TRBD1 on 5 matching bases. The CDR3 totals 14 residues. Trimming took off 4 bases at V and 7 bases at J, with 14 bases between the two ends. CDR1 and CDR2 from the germline V gene are KGHSH and LQKENI. The CDR3 sequence: CASSLTELHQPQHF. CDR3 coding DNA: TGTGCCAGCTCACTGACAGAACTTCACCAGCCCCAGCATTTT.

V gene TRBV18 combines with J gene TRBJ1-3; 8 bases map to TRBD1. The CDR3 has 15 residues. Per germline, CDR1 KGHSH and CDR2 LQKENI. J was trimmed by 0 bases and V by 4 bases; bases with no gene match: 2. CDR3 nucleotide sequence: TGTGCCAGCTCACGACAGGGGCGCTCTGGAAACACCATATATTTT. Amino acid sequence: CASSRQGRSGNTIYF. The entire variable domain, with the rest obtained from reference TRBV18 and TRBJ1-3, is as follows: NAGVMQNPRHLVRRRGQEARLRCSPMKGHSHVYWYRQLPEEGLKFMVYLQKENIIDESGMPKERFSAEFPKEGPSILRIQQVVRGDSAAYFCASSRQGRSGNTIYFGEGSWLTVV.

In nucleotides, the CDR3 is TGCGCCAGCAGTGAGTTTGGGGGCGGGTGGGGCTCCTACAATGAGCAGTTCTTC. Amino acids: CASSEFGGGWGSYNEQFF. V is TRBV10-2 and J is TRBJ2-1; D is perhaps TRBD1 (6 bases). The V end was cut by 1 base, the J end by 0 bases, with 16 bases between. The CDR3 length is 18 residues. Germline V lookup: CDR1 WSHSY, CDR2 SAAADI.

The genes are TRBV6-1 and TRBJ1-2; D unclear. The CDR3 loop spans 13 amino acids. Germline CDR1 and CDR2: MNHNS and SASEGT. V lost 3 bases to trimming and J lost 8 bases, with 13 bases between them. The CDR3 DNA reads TGTGCCAGCAGTGAGGGAGGGTTGGGGGGCTACACCTTC. Translation: CASSEGGLGGYTF.

In its sample, this clone was seen a few times. The V call is TRBV28, the J call TRBJ2-2; TRBD2 matches 9 bases. J was trimmed by 3 bases and V by 8 bases; bases with no gene match: 10. The CDR3 covers 16 residues. The germline V gene has CDR1 MDHEN and CDR2 SYDVKM. CDR3 protein: CASSSQREAYTGELFF. The CDR3 DNA reads TGTGCCAGCTCCAGTCAGCGGGAGGCCTACACCGGGGAGCTGTTTTTT.

In DNA, the CDR3 is TGTGCCACCAGTGACGTATATAGCAATCAGCCCCAGCATTTT. Translated, it gives CATSDVYSNQPQHF. The V and J genes are TRBV24-1 and TRBJ1-5, with no clear D. Germline CDR1 KGHDR, CDR2 SFDVKD. The V end was cut by 4 bases, the J end by 0 bases, with 6 bases between. This CDR3 is 14 amino acids long.

The CDR3: CASRLAGTDTQYF. The CDR3, as DNA: TGTGCCAGCAGACTAGCGGGCACAGATACGCAGTATTTT. The chain employs TRBV7-2 and TRBJ2-3; 8 bases align to TRBD2. V trimming: 6 bases; J trimming: 1 base; junction bases outside the gene matches: 0. This CDR3 has 13 residues. The germline V gene has CDR1 SGHTA and CDR2 FQGNSA.

The genes are TRBV7-3 and TRBJ2-1; no firm D call. The CDR3 has 13 residues. Trimming cost V 5 bases and J 9 bases, with 14 bases left between them. Germline V CDR1 and CDR2: SGHTA, FQGTGA. CDR3 sequence reads: CASSESPTIEQFF. DNA for the CDR3: TGTGCCAGCAGCGAGAGCCCAACTATTGAGCAGTTCTTC.